These 28 T cell receptor beta chains were all obtained from the same sample, sequenced in a study of regulatory T cells in long-lasting Graves disease. Indicated time point: newly diagnosed GD, antithyroid drugs for less than 3 months. PBMCs provided the RNA from which the TCR library was made. In building TCR beta libraries, iRepertoire HTBI primers were used together with Arm-PCR of CDR3 regions. TCRdb processed the multiplex PCR reads anew with MiXCR; each CDR3 protein has one entry. The profile covers just over 600,000 distinct CDR3 sequences, with 15% to 20% appearing a single time and about 17% taken by the ten largest. In addition, the sample was reused for a study of T cells in Graves' hyperthyroidism and ophthalmopathy.

Sequencing used peripheral blood mononuclear cells (PBMCs), obtained at new diagnosis, from a patient treated with antithyroid drugs. All receptors come from a woman in her 30s with Graves disease.

The rearrangement uses TRBV30 and TRBJ1-1; maybe TRBD1 (5 bases). The CDR3 runs to 14 residues. V lost 2 bases and J 5 bases, leaving 15 bases between the germline ends. Per the germline V gene, CDR1 is GTSNPN and CDR2 is SVGIG (reference sequence). The CDR3 spells CAWSKQASLTEAFF. CDR3 in DNA: TGTGCCTGGAGTAAACAGGCTTCTCTGACTGAAGCTTTCTTT.

Turning to this clonotype: One end of the junction varies from germline; a read error may be responsible. This chain links TRBV10-3 with TRBJ1-2, with no clear D. The germline CDR1 and CDR2 sequences are ENHRY and SYGVKD. The CDR3 loop spans 13 amino acids. CDR3 protein: CASSPNTGYGYTF. As DNA, the CDR3 is TGTGCCAGCAGTCCCAACACGGGTTATGGCTACACCTTC.

This clonotype was seen more than once but under ten times. The chain uses TRBV27 and TRBJ1-1; TRBD1 is a possible D gene (5 bases). The germline V gene encodes CDR1 MNHEY and CDR2 SMNVEV (reference sequence). CDR3 length equals 13 residues. With 1 base removed from V and 7 bases from J, the gap between germline ends came to 10 bases. The CDR3 spells CASSLLGAREAFF. The CDR3 DNA sequence: TGTGCCAGCAGTTTATTAGGGGCGCGTGAAGCTTTCTTT.

This clonotype was observed many times. The chain is built from TRBV12-5 and TRBJ1-2; D might be TRBD1 (5 bases). Trimming cost V 4 bases and J 2 bases, with 17 bases left between them. Germline CDR1 is LGHNT and CDR2 is FRNRAP. The CDR3 sequence is 16 residues long. The CDR3 loop is CASGSPDRTGNYGYTF. For the CDR3, the DNA is TGTGCTAGTGGTTCCCCGGACCGAACAGGAAACTATGGCTACACCTTC.

Concerning this clonotype: A much larger clone differs by one base, so this may be a read error. The chain is built from TRBV7-2 and TRBJ2-1, with 12 bases fitting TRBD2. J lost 2 bases, V lost 4 bases, and 6 bases had no gene match. Germline CDR1 SGHTA, CDR2 FQGNSA. The CDR3 spans 17 residues. CDR3 protein: CASSSSGRVKAYNEQFF. The CDR3 bases are TGTGCCAGCAGCTCTAGCGGGAGGGTAAAGGCCTACAATGAGCAGTTCTTC. The whole variable domain, remainder taken from reference TRBV7-2 and TRBJ2-1, is GAGVSQSPSNKVTEKGKDVELRCDPISGHTALYWYRQSLGQGLEFLIYFQGNSAPDKSGLPSDRFSAERTGGSVSTLTIQRTQQEDSAVYLCASSSSGRVKAYNEQFFGPGTRLTVL.

V gene TRBV7-2 combines with J gene TRBJ2-7, with 10 bases matching TRBD2. Germline V gene lookup returns CDR1 SGHTA and CDR2 FQGNSA. J lost 1 base, V lost 5 bases, and 8 bases had no gene match. The CDR3 has 16 amino acids. CDR3 residues: CASSPQLAGKSYEQYF. The CDR3 bases are TGTGCCAGCAGCCCCCAACTAGCGGGAAAATCCTACGAGCAGTACTTC.

This clonotype occurred a few times. This rearrangement joins TRBV7-9 to TRBJ1-1; 8 bases fit TRBD1. Germline V gene data show CDR1 as SEHNR and CDR2 as FQNEAQ (reference sequence). Trimming at V came to 5 bases and at J to 3 bases, leaving 11 bases not matched to a gene. CDR3 length: 16 residues. The CDR3 coding sequence is TGTGCCAGCAGCCCCACCCACAGGGGGGGAGACACTGAAGCTTTCTTT. It codes for CASSPTHRGGDTEAFF.

This clonotype was counted a few times. This sequence joins TRBV6-1 and TRBJ1-6; 8 bases fit TRBD1. CDR1 MNHNS and CDR2 SASEGT come from the germline V gene. The CDR3 loop spans 15 amino acids. Germline trimming cut 6 bases from V and 8 bases from J; bases unmatched to any gene: 9. The CDR3 is CASRETGTGDSPLHF. Here the CDR3 DNA reads TGTGCCAGCAGAGAAACCGGGACAGGAGATTCACCCCTCCACTTT.

This rearrangement joins TRBV5-5 to TRBJ1-5; 7 positions match TRBD1. Unmatched junction bases numbered 6, after V lost 2 bases and J lost 4 bases. Germline-derived CDR1 and CDR2 are SGHKS and YYEKEE (reference sequence). This CDR3 is built from 15 residues. CDR3 coding DNA: TGTGCCAGCAGCTTAGGGGACAGTAATAATCAGCCCCAGCATTTT. Protein: CASSLGDSNNQPQHF.

This clonotype showed up just a few times. The V and J genes are TRBV28 and TRBJ2-6, with TRBD1 matching over 10 bases. CDR3 length equals 17 residues. Trimming took 8 bases from V and 0 from J; bases not matched to a gene: 7. The germline V gene encodes CDR1 MDHEN and CDR2 SYDVKM. This CDR3 is CASGQGGILSGANVLTF. The CDR3 nucleotides read TGTGCCAGCGGACAGGGGGGGATCCTCTCTGGGGCCAACGTCCTGACTTTC.

The chain carries TRBV5-6 and TRBJ2-5; no definite D call. The CDR3 runs 14 residues. Germline lookup yields CDR1 SGHDT and CDR2 YYEEEE. V lost 2 bases, J lost 1 base, and 9 bases lay in between. The CDR3 DNA reads as TGTGCCAGCAGCTTAGTCCAGACCCAAGAGACCCAGTACTTC. Its protein is CASSLVQTQETQYF. Variable domain in full (rest from reference TRBV5-6 and TRBJ2-5): DAGVTQSPTHLIKTRGQQVTLRCSPKSGHDTVSWYQQALGQGPQFIFQYYEEEERQRGNFPDRFSGHQFPNYSSELNVNALLLGDSALYLCASSLVQTQETQYFGPGTRLLVL.

There are many counts of this clonotype. The V and J genes are TRBV27 and TRBJ2-7; 11 bases map to TRBD2. This CDR3 spans 20 amino acids. Unmatched junction bases numbered 18, after V lost 2 bases and J lost 3 bases. CDR1 is MNHEY and CDR2 is SMNVEV in the germline V gene (reference sequence). The DNA of the CDR3 is TGTGCCAGCAGTTTAGAAACAGGCAGAGTGATGACTAGCGGGATCTACGAGCAGTACTTC. Amino acid sequence: CASSLETGRVMTSGIYEQYF.

In its sample, this clonotype was seen many times. The chain carries TRBV7-9 and TRBJ2-5, with D possibly matching TRBD1 (6 bases). V dropped 1 base and J dropped 5 bases, with 11 bases sitting between them. Germline assignment: CDR1 SEHNR and CDR2 FQNEAQ (reference sequence). The CDR3 covers 14 residues. DNA of the CDR3: TGTGCCAGCAGCTTAGGGGGGCGCGAGGAGACCCAGTACTTC. Its protein product is CASSLGGREETQYF.

In this sample, this clonotype turned up many times. The chain is built from TRBV2 and TRBJ1-2; 9 bases are a match to TRBD1. The CDR3 is made up of 16 amino acids. The germline gives CDR1 SNHLY, CDR2 FYNNEI. V lost 7 bases and J lost 0; bases outside the gene matches: 9. CDR3 sequence reads: CASMGQGKESNYGYTF. CDR3 coding DNA: TGTGCCAGCATGGGACAGGGAAAGGAATCTAACTATGGCTACACCTTC.

The chain links TRBV9 to TRBJ2-1; a weak D match, TRBD2 (5 bases). CDR3 length: 19 residues. V lost 4 bases and J 0 bases, leaving 23 bases between the germline ends. Germline values: CDR1 SGDLS, CDR2 YYNGEE. CDR3 sequence: CASSHPRELGWSSYNEQFF. The CDR3 DNA sequence: TGTGCCAGCAGCCACCCCCGGGAACTAGGGTGGAGCTCCTACAATGAGCAGTTCTTC. Full variable domain (outside the CDR3, taken from reference TRBV9 and TRBJ2-1): DSGVTQTPKHLITATGQRVTLRCSPRSGDLSVYWYQQSLDQGLQFLIQYYNGEERAKGNILERFSAQQFPDLHSELNLSSLELGDSALYFCASSHPRELGWSSYNEQFFGPGTRLTVL.

This clonotype appeared many times. This chain joins TRBV7-9 and TRBJ1-2, with D possibly matching TRBD1 (6 bases). Germline V gene data show CDR1 as SEHNR and CDR2 as FQNEAQ (reference sequence). V was trimmed by 5 bases and J by 4 bases, leaving 11 bases between them. This CDR3 has 13 residues. Written as DNA, the CDR3 is TGTGCCAGCAGCCCCCGACAGGCCTATGGCTACACCTTC. It translates to CASSPRQAYGYTF.

This clonotype came up many times. The gene calls are TRBV6-2 or TRBV6-3 and TRBJ2-5; 7 nucleotides match TRBD1. This CDR3 is 12 amino acids long. From germline, CDR1 is MNHEY and CDR2 SVGEGT. V gave up 8 bases and J gave up 5 bases; unmatched junction bases: 5. The CDR3 DNA reads TGTGCCAGCCGACAGGGTGCGGAGACCCAGTACTTC. It is translated as CASRQGAETQYF.

This clonotype came up a few times. This chain connects TRBV24-1 to TRBJ2-1, with 12 nucleotides matching TRBD1. Per the germline V gene, CDR1 is KGHDR and CDR2 is SFDVKD. The CDR3 sequence is 17 residues long. Germline trimming cut 3 bases from V and 10 bases from J; bases unmatched to any gene: 12. The CDR3 DNA is TGTGCCACCAGTGATCTATCCGGGACAGGGGGCCGGGGAGAGCAGTTCTTC. Protein: CATSDLSGTGGRGEQFF.

This clonotype was seen only a few times. V gene TRBV6-2 or TRBV6-3 combines with J gene TRBJ2-5, with D possibly matching TRBD2 (5 bases). The germline V gene encodes CDR1 MNHEY and CDR2 SVGEGT. Trimming removed 5 bases from V and 4 bases from J, with 17 bases in between. The CDR3 extends over 15 amino acids. The CDR3 nucleotides are TGTGCCAGCAGTCTGGAGCGGTACAGCCGAGAGACCCAGTACTTC. Amino acid sequence: CASSLERYSRETQYF.

The chain uses TRBV20-1 and TRBJ2-4; the D gene is possibly TRBD2 (6 bases). The V gene's germline CDR1 is DFQATT and CDR2 SNEGSKA (reference sequence). The CDR3 is 15 amino acids. Trimming took 2 bases from V and 7 from J, leaving 18 bases between them. The CDR3 region has the DNA TGCAGTGCTAGACCGACCGGCGGGAAAGGGAACATTCAGTACTTC. Encoded protein: CSARPTGGKGNIQYF.

This clonotype was seen a handful of times. The rearrangement joins TRBV19 to TRBJ1-2; D gene ambiguous. V gave up 5 bases and J gave up 5 bases, with 6 bases separating them. CDR3 length: 11 residues. Germline CDR1 LNHDA, CDR2 SQIVND (reference sequence). The CDR3 region is CASSLMYGYTF. Written as DNA, the CDR3 is TGTGCCAGTAGTTTGATGTATGGCTACACCTTC.

This clonotype was seen many times. The genes are TRBV2 and TRBJ1-2, with 7 bases aligning to TRBD1. The CDR3 loop spans 16 amino acids. CDR1 is SNHLY, CDR2 FYNNEI, per germline. The trim removed 4 bases at V and 0 bases at J, leaving 8 bases unmatched. In DNA, the CDR3 is TGTGCCAGCAGTGGACAGGGTATACTCACTAACTATGGCTACACCTTC. It translates to CASSGQGILTNYGYTF. Filled out from reference TRBV2 and TRBJ1-2, the complete variable domain reads EPEVTQTPSHQVTQMGQEVILRCVPISNHLYFYWYRQILGQKVEFLVSFYNNEISEKSEIFDDQFSVERPDGSNFTLKIRSTKLEDSAMYFCASSGQGILTNYGYTFGSGTRLTVV.

This clonotype came up many times. The chain couples TRBV2 to TRBJ1-1; no reliable D call. The CDR3 contains 11 residues. Germline assignment: CDR1 SNHLY and CDR2 FYNNEI. The V end was cut by 8 bases, the J end by 8 bases, with 12 bases between. CDR3 DNA: TGTGCCAGCGGTAGGCAGGCGGAAGCTTTCTTT. This gives the protein CASGRQAEAFF.

This clonotype was counted many times. The gene calls are TRBV18 and TRBJ2-3; D is uncertain. The V and J ends lost 3 bases and 1 base respectively, with 5 bases between them. The germline gives CDR1 KGHSH, CDR2 LQKENI. The CDR3 is made up of 13 amino acids. The DNA for the CDR3 is TGTGCCAGCTCACCGATCGGCACAGATACGCAGTATTTT. Encoded protein: CASSPIGTDTQYF.

This clonotype was recorded a few times. The CDR3 is CASSQEAWAGGHQYF. In nucleotides, the CDR3 is TGTGCCAGCAGCCAAGAAGCATGGGCGGGAGGGCACCAGTACTTC. The J gene is TRBJ2-7, the V gene TRBV14; TRBD2 agrees at 9 bases. V shed 0 bases and J 10 bases; nucleotides not matched to a gene: 10. The CDR3 extends over 15 amino acids. Germline CDR1 is SGHDN and CDR2 is FVKESK.

The chain is built from TRBV7-9 and TRBJ2-3; 10 bases line up with TRBD1. CDR1 and CDR2 from the germline V gene are SEHNR and FQNEAQ (reference sequence). The ends lost 1 base at V and 0 bases at J; junction bases unmatched: 7. This CDR3 has 18 amino acids. CDR3 in DNA: TGTGCCAGCAGCTTAGGGGACAGGGGAGGCTCTAGCACAGATACGCAGTATTTT. This sequence encodes CASSLGDRGGSSTDTQYF.

This clonotype has a count of ten or more. The chain is built from TRBV28 and TRBJ2-7; D remains ambiguous. V lost 3 bases, J lost 6 bases, and 3 bases lay in between. Germline V CDR1 and CDR2: MDHEN, SYDVKM. The CDR3 length is 10 residues. CDR3 in amino acids: CASSFGEQYF. Here the CDR3 DNA reads TGTGCCAGCAGTTTCGGCGAGCAGTACTTC.

The chain recombines TRBV5-1 with TRBJ2-6; 7 bases fit TRBD1. J lost 0 bases, V lost 3 bases, and 12 bases had no gene match. CDR1 is SGHRS and CDR2 is YFSETQ in the germline V gene. The CDR3 loop spans 19 amino acids. The CDR3 loop reads CASSSLPGQSVSGANVLTF. CDR3 coding DNA: TGCGCCAGCAGCTCCCTTCCGGGACAGTCAGTCTCTGGGGCCAACGTCCTGACTTTC. Using reference TRBV5-1 and TRBJ2-6 for the parts outside the CDR3, the full variable domain is KAGVTQTPRYLIKTRGQQVTLSCSPISGHRSVSWYQQTPGQGLQFLFEYFSETQRNKGNFPGRFSGRQFSNSRSEMNVSTLELGDSALYLCASSSLPGQSVSGANVLTFGAGSRLTVL.